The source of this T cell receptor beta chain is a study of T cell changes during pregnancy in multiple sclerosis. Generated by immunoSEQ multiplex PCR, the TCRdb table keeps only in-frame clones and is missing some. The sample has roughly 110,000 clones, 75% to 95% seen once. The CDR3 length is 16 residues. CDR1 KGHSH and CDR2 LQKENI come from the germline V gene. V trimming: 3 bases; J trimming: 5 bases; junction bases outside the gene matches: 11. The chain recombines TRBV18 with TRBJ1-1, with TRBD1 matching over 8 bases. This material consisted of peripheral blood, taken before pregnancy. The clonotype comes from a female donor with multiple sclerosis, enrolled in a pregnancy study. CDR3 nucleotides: TGTGCCAGCTCACCCGTCCAGGGGGCCGATTCTACTGAAGCTTTCTTT. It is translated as CASSPVQGADSTEAFF.